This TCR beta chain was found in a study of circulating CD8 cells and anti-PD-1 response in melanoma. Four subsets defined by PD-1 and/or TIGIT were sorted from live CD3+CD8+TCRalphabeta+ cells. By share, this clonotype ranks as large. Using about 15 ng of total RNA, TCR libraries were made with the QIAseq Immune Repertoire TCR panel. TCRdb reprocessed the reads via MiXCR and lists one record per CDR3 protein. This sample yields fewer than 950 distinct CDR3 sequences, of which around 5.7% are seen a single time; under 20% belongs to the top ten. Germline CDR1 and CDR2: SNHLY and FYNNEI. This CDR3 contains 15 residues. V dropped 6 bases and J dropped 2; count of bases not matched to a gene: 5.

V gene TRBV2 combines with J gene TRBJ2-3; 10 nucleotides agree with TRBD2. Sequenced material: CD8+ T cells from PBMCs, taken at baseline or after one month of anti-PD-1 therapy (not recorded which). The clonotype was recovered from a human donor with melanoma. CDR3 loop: CASRPLAGNTDTQYF. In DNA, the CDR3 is TGTGCCAGCAGGCCACTAGCGGGGAACACAGATACGCAGTATTTT.